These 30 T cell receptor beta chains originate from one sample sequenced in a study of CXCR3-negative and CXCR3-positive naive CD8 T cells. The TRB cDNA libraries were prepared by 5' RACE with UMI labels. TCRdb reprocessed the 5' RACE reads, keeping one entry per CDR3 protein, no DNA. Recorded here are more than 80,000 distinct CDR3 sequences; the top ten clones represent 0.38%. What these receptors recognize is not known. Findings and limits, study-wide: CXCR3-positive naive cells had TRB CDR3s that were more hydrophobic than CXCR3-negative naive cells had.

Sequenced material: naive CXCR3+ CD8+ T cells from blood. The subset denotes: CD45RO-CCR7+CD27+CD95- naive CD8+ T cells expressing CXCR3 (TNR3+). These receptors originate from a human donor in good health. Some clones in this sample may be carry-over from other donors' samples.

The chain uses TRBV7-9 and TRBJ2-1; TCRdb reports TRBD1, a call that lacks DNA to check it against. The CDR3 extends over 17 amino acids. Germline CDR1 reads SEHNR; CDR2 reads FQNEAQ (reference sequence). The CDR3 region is CASSITGTGYPYNEQFF.

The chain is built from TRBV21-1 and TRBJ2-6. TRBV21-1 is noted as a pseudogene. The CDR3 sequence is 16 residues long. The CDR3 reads CASSKGGSDGANVLTF.

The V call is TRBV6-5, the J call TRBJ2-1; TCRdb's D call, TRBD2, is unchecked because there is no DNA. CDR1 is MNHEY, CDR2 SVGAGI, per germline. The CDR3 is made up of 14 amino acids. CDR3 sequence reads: CASGAGENYNEQFF.

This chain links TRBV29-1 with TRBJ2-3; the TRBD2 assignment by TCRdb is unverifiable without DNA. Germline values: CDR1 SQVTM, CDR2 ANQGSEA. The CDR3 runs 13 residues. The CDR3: CSVIGLAPDTQYF.

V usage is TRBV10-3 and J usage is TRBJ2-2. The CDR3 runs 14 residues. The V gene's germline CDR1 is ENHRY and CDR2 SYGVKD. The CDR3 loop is CAIRPQANTGELFF.

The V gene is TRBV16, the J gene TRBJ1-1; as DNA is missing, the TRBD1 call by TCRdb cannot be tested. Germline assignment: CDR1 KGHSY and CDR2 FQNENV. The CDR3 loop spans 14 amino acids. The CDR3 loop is CASSQYQGNTEAFF.

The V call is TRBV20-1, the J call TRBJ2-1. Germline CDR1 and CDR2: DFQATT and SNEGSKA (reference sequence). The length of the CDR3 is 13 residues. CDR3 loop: CSASTDGNNEQFF.

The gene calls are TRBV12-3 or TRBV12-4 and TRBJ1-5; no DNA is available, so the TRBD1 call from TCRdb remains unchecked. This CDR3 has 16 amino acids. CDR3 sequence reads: CASSLDDRGYNQPQHF.

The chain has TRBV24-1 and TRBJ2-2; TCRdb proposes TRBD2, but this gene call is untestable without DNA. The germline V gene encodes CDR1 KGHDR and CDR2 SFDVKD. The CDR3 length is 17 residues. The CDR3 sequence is CATSDVLAGVGTGELFF.

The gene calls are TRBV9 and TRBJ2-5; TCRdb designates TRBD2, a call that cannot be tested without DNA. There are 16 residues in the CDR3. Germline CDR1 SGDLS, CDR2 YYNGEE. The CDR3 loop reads CASSAWDTLAGETQYF.

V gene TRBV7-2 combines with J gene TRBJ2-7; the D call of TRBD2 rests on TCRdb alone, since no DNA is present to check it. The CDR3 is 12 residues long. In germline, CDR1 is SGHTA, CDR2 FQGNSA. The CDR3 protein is CASSLTASEQYF.

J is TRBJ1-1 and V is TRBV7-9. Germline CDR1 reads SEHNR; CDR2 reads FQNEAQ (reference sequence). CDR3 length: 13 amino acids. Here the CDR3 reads CASSSWGNTEAFF.

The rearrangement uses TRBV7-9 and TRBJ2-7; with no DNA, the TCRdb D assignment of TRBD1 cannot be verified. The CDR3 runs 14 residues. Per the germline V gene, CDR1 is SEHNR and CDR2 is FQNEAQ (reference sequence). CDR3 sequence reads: CASSPKTPVYEQYF.

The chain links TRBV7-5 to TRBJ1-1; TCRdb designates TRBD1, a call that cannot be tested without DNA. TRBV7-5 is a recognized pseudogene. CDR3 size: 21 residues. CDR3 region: CISVPEARPLSPGQLNTEAFF.

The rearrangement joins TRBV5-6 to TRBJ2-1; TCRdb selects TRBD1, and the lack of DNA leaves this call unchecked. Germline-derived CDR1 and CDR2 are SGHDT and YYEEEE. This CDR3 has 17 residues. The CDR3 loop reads CASSLTGQAILHNEQFF.

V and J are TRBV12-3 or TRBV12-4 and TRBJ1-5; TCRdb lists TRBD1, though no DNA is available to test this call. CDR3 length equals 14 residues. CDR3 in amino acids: CASSLGVLGQPQHF.

The CDR3 sequence: CAIISGSGPDTQYF. This chain joins TRBV12-3 or TRBV12-4 and TRBJ2-3. The CDR3 length is 14 residues.

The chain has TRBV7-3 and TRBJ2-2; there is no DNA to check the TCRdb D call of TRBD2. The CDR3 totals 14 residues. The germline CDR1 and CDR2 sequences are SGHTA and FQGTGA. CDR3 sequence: CASSLGLAAGELFF. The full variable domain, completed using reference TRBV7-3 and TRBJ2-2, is GAGVSQTPSNKVTEKGKYVELRCDPISGHTALYWYRQSLGQGPEFLIYFQGTGAADDSGLPNDRFFAVRPEGSVSTLKIQRTERGDSAVYLCASSLGLAAGELFFGEGSRLTVL.

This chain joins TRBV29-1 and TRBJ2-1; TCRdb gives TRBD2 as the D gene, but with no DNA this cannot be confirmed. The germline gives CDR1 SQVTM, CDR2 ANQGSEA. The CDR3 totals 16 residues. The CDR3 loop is CSVVASGGTSYNEQFF.

The CDR3 protein is CSAKATSGGAGDTQYF. The chain combines TRBV20-1 with TRBJ2-3; TCRdb returns TRBD2, unconfirmable since there is no DNA. CDR1 is DFQATT and CDR2 is SNEGSKA in the germline V gene (reference sequence). CDR3 length equals 16 residues.

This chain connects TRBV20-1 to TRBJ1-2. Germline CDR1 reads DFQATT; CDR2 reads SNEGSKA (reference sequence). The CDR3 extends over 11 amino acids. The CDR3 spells CSANPEDGYTF.

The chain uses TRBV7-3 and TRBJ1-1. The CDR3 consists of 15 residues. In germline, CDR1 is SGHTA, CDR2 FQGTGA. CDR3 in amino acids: CASSSAELMNTEAFF.

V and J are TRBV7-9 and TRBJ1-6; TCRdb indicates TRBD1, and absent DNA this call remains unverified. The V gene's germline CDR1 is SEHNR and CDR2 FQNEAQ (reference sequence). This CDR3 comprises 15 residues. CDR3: CASIEEGAYNSPLHF.

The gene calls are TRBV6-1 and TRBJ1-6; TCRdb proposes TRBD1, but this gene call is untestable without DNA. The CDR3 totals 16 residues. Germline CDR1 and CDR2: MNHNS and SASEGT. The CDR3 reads CASSEARPGGGSPLHF.

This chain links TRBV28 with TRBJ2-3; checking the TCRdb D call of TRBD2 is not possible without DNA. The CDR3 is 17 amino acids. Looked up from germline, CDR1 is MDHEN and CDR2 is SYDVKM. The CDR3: CASSSPLTGGPSDTQYF.

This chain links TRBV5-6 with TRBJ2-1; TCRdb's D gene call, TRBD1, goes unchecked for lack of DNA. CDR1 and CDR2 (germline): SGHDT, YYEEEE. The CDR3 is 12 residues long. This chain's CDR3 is CASIDKGGEQFF.

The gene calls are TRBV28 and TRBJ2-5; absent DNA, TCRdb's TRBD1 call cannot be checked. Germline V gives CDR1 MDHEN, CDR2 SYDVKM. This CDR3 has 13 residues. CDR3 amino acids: CASIDRLQETQYF.

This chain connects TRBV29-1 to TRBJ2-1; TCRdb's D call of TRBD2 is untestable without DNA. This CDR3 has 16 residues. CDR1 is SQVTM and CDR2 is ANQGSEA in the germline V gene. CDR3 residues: CSVEAPGLAVYNEQFF.

CDR3 in amino acids: CASSFRQGDETQYF. This chain links TRBV28 with TRBJ2-5; checking the TCRdb D call of TRBD1 is not possible without DNA. Germline CDR1 and CDR2: MDHEN and SYDVKM. This CDR3 has 14 amino acids.

Here the CDR3 reads CASSFGRMNTEAFF. The chain links TRBV13 to TRBJ1-1. Looked up from germline, CDR1 is PRHDT and CDR2 is FYEKMQ (reference sequence). The CDR3 is made up of 14 amino acids.